This T cell receptor (beta chain) was sequenced during a study of blood T cell repertoires in COVID-19. The overall study: The samples span acute and convalescent COVID-19 from the United States, Italy and Spain.

Measured with immunoSEQ multiplex PCR; TCRdb has only the in-frame clones, and not every one. The sample has 250,000 to 300,000 clones, over 65% seen once. This TCR was recovered from a woman at least 80 years old with acute or convalescent COVID-19. Sequencing used peripheral blood.

In DNA form, the CDR3 reads TGTGCCAGCAGCTTGAGGGCGGGGGCCCTGTACAATGAGCAGTTCTTC. This encodes CASSLRAGALYNEQFF. The chain joins TRBV5-6 to TRBJ2-1; maybe TRBD2 (7 bases). V gave up 1 base and J gave up 4 bases, with 15 bases separating them. The CDR3 contains 16 residues. Germline CDR1 and CDR2: SGHDT and YYEEEE.